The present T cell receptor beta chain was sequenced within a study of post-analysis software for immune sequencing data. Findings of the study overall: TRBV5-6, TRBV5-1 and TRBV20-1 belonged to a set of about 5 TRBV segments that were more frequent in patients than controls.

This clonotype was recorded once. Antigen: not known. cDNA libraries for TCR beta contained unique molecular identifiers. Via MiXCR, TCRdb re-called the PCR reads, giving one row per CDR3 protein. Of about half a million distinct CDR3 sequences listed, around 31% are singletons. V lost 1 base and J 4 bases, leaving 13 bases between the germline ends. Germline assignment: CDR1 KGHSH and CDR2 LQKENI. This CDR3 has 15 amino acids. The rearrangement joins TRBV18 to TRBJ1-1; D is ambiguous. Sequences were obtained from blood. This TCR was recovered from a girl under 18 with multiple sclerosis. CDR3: CASSPLGRRATEAFF. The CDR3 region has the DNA TGTGCCAGCTCACCACTTGGCAGGAGAGCCACTGAAGCTTTCTTT.